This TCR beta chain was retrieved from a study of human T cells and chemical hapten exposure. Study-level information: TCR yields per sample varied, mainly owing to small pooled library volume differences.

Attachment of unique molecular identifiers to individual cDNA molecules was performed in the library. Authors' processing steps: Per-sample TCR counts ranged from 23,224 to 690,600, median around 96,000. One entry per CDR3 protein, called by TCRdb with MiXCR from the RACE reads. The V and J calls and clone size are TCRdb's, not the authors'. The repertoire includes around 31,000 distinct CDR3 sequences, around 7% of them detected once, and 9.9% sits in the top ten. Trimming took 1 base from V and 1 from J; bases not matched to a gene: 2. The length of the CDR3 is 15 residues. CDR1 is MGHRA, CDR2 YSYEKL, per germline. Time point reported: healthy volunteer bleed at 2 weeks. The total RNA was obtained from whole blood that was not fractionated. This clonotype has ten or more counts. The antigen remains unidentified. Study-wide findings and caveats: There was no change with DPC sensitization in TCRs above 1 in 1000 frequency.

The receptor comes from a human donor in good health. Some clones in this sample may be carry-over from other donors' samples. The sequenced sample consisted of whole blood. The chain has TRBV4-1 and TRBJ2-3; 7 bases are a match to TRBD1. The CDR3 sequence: CASSQGRGRTDTQYF. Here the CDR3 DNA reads TGCGCCAGCAGCCAAGGAAGGGGGCGCACAGATACGCAGTATTTT.